This entry lists 24 T cell receptor beta chains sequenced from one sample in a study of PD-1 blockade in classical Hodgkin lymphoma. Each and every patient relapsed after autologous stem cell transplantation, and patients got differing brentuximab vedotin exposure. Data came from immunoSEQ multiplex PCR; TCRdb stores just in-frame clones and leaves some out. The table records 98,000 or so clones, about 89% of them present only once. Here the sequenced sample was peripheral blood mononuclear cells (PBMCs), taken before the second cycle of nivolumab. Receptor source: a human donor with classical Hodgkin lymphoma.

CDR3 sequence reads: CASSSMGTGTSGMENTQYF. CDR3 coding DNA: TGTGCCAGCAGCTCGATGGGGACAGGGACTAGCGGGATGGAGAATACGCAGTATTTT. The V gene is TRBV7-9, the J gene TRBJ2-3; TRBD2 matches 13 bases. V was clipped by 4 bases and J by 7 bases; unmatched bases: 17. This CDR3 region has 19 residues. Germline CDR1 reads SEHNR; CDR2 reads FQNEAQ (reference sequence). Complete variable domain (other parts from reference TRBV7-9 and TRBJ2-3): DTGVSQNPRHKITKRGQNVTFRCDPISEHNRLYWYRQTLGQGPEFLTYFQNEAQLEKSRLLSDRFSAERPKGSFSTLEIQRTEQGDSAMYLCASSSMGTGTSGMENTQYFGPGTRLTVL.

V usage is TRBV4-1 and J usage is TRBJ2-7; 10 positions agree with TRBD1. CDR3 size: 15 residues. Trimming at V came to 0 bases and at J to 1 base, leaving 0 bases not matched to a gene. CDR1 and CDR2 from the germline V gene are MGHRA and YSYEKL. The CDR3, as DNA: TGCGCCAGCAGCCAAGAGGGACAGGGGTCCTACGAGCAGTACTTC. It encodes CASSQEGQGSYEQYF.

The chain joins TRBV9 to TRBJ2-1, with 12 bases aligning to TRBD2. There are 16 residues in the CDR3. Per the germline V gene, CDR1 is SGDLS and CDR2 is YYNGEE. After removal of 3 bases from V and 7 bases from J, the junction contained 8 bases not matched to a gene. This CDR3 is CASSAATSGRWNEQFF. The CDR3 DNA follows: TGTGCCAGCAGCGCCGCGACTAGCGGGAGATGGAATGAGCAGTTCTTC.

V gene TRBV28 combines with J gene TRBJ2-5, with TRBD1 matching over 7 bases. CDR1 MDHEN and CDR2 SYDVKM come from the germline V gene. J was trimmed by 6 bases and V by 7 bases; bases with no gene match: 8. This CDR3 comprises 13 residues. DNA of the CDR3: TGTGCCAGCACCCTGGGACAGACGAAGACCCAGTACTTC. It specifies CASTLGQTKTQYF. Full variable domain (rest looked up from reference TRBV28 and TRBJ2-5): DVKVTQSSRYLVKRTGEKVFLECVQDMDHENMFWYRQDPGLGLRLIYFSYDVKMKEKGDIPEGYSVSREKKERFSLILESASTNQTSMYLCASTLGQTKTQYFGPGTRLLVL.

The chain has TRBV18 and TRBJ2-7, with 9 bases aligning to TRBD1. Germline V lookup: CDR1 KGHSH, CDR2 LQKENI. The CDR3 runs 17 residues. The trim removed 3 bases at V and 1 base at J, leaving 10 bases unmatched. The CDR3 DNA sequence: TGTGCCAGCTCACCGAGTCCGGGACAGGGTTTATCCTACGAGCAGTACTTC. Encoded protein: CASSPSPGQGLSYEQYF.

This chain links TRBV11-2 with TRBJ2-1; possibly TRBD2 for D (6 bases). This CDR3 spans 15 amino acids. V lost 1 base to trimming and J lost 2 bases, with 9 bases between them. Germline lookup yields CDR1 SGHAT and CDR2 FQNNGV. The CDR3 DNA sequence: TGTGCCAGCAGCTTAGTACTAGCCCCCTACAATGAGCAGTTCTTC. It translates to CASSLVLAPYNEQFF.

V usage is TRBV27 and J usage is TRBJ1-6, with unresolved D. CDR1 and CDR2 (germline): MNHEY, SMNVEV (reference sequence). Trimming pared 5 bases from V and 7 bases from J, leaving 12 bases between. This CDR3 spans 14 amino acids. The CDR3 nucleotides are TGTGCCAGCAGTGTGGGGAGGGTGAATTCACCCCTCCACTTT. This gives the protein CASSVGRVNSPLHF.

CDR3 sequence (DNA): TGTGCCACCAGCAGAGACTCTTGGAGCTCCTACAATGAGCAGTTCTTC. Protein sequence: CATSRDSWSSYNEQFF. This chain uses TRBV15 with TRBJ2-1, with unresolved D. Germline assignment: CDR1 LNHNV and CDR2 YYDKDF (reference sequence). The CDR3 has 16 amino acids. The V and J ends lost 0 bases and 0 bases respectively, with 9 bases between them.

This clone counts as medium-sized (0.01 to 0.1%). V and J are TRBV7-9 and TRBJ2-7, with D possibly matching TRBD1 (5 bases). The CDR3 spans 14 residues. Trimming stripped 5 bases from V and 6 bases from J, with 17 bases between. Per germline, CDR1 SEHNR and CDR2 FQNEAQ (reference sequence). The CDR3 is CASSPPATAGEQYF. In DNA form, the CDR3 reads TGTGCCAGCAGCCCCCCCGCGACAGCTGGCGAGCAGTACTTC.

The CDR3 here is CASSWDRGSATNEKLFF. CDR3 bases: TGTGCCAGCAGTTGGGACAGGGGATCAGCAACTAATGAAAAACTGTTTTTT. The chain is built from TRBV27 and TRBJ1-4, with 10 bases that match TRBD1. The germline CDR1 and CDR2 sequences are MNHEY and SMNVEV (reference sequence). This CDR3 spans 17 amino acids. The V and J ends lost 4 bases and 0 bases, in that order; junction bases with no gene match: 5.

This sequence joins TRBV30 and TRBJ2-3, with 7 bases aligning to TRBD1. With 0 bases clipped from V and 4 bases from J, the junction kept 1 base outside the gene matches. The CDR3 extends over 13 amino acids. Germline CDR1 and CDR2: GTSNPN and SVGIG (reference sequence). CDR3 sequence: CAWSVTGADTQYF. The CDR3 bases are TGTGCCTGGAGTGTAACAGGGGCAGATACGCAGTATTTT.

J is TRBJ2-2 and V is TRBV7-2, with D perhaps TRBD2 (5 bases). CDR1 and CDR2 (germline): SGHTA, FQGNSA. The ends were cut back, 3 bases at V and 3 bases at J, with 8 bases in the middle. The CDR3 extends over 14 amino acids. CDR3: CASSFGEYTGELFF. In DNA, the CDR3 is TGTGCCAGCAGCTTCGGGGAATACACCGGGGAGCTGTTTTTT.

This chain connects TRBV28 to TRBJ1-5; TRBD1 is a possible D gene (5 bases). This CDR3 is built from 15 residues. Germline V lookup: CDR1 MDHEN, CDR2 SYDVKM. Trimming removed 6 bases at V and 1 base at J, with 13 bases between. This CDR3 is CASREQVGSNQPQHF. The CDR3 coding sequence is TGTGCCAGCAGAGAACAGGTCGGAAGCAATCAGCCCCAGCATTTT.

The V gene is TRBV15, the J gene TRBJ2-5; D remains unclear. From germline, CDR1 is LNHNV and CDR2 YYDKDF (reference sequence). CDR3 size: 14 residues. V lost 4 bases, J lost 4 bases, and 13 bases lay in between. CDR3 nucleotide sequence: TGTGCCACCAGCATTCTTTCCCTGGGAGAGACCCAGTACTTC. Its translation: CATSILSLGETQYF.

The gene calls are TRBV29-1 and TRBJ2-3; maybe TRBD2 (5 bases). Germline-derived CDR1 and CDR2 are SQVTM and ANQGSEA. This CDR3 comprises 14 residues. V lost 5 bases and J lost 2, with 14 bases in between. CDR3 coding DNA: TGCAGCGTTCGGGAACATTCAAACACAGATACGCAGTATTTT. This gives the protein CSVREHSNTDTQYF.

The chain joins TRBV10-3 to TRBJ1-1; 7 bases are a match to TRBD1. V was pared by 5 bases and J by 4 bases, with 10 bases of the junction left unmatched. Germline V gene sequence: CDR1 ENHRY, CDR2 SYGVKD. The CDR3 length is 15 residues. The CDR3 sequence is CAISSTNSGGTEAFF. The CDR3 DNA reads TGTGCCATCAGTTCCACAAACTCAGGGGGCACTGAAGCTTTCTTT.

The genes are TRBV5-1 and TRBJ1-5, with D uncertain. CDR1 SGHRS and CDR2 YFSETQ come from the germline V gene. V was trimmed by 1 base and J by 5 bases, leaving 10 bases between them. The CDR3 spans 14 residues. The CDR3 coding sequence is TGCGCCAGCAGCTTGCTTGCCGGGTATCAGCCCCAGCATTTT. Its translation is CASSLLAGYQPQHF. The variable domain in full, completed from reference TRBV5-1 and TRBJ1-5, reads KAGVTQTPRYLIKTRGQQVTLSCSPISGHRSVSWYQQTPGQGLQFLFEYFSETQRNKGNFPGRFSGRQFSNSRSEMNVSTLELGDSALYLCASSLLAGYQPQHFGDGTRLSIL.

This chain uses TRBV19 with TRBJ1-1; D gene unclear. Per germline, CDR1 LNHDA and CDR2 SQIVND (reference sequence). The V end lost 9 bases, the J end lost 0 bases, and 11 bases lay between the germline ends. The CDR3 has 13 residues. The CDR3 nucleotides read TGTGCCAGCTCCCAAGGGATGAACACTGAAGCTTTCTTT. As protein: CASSQGMNTEAFF.

The CDR3 here is CASSLRSQGRDTQYF. The CDR3 DNA sequence: TGTGCCAGCAGTTTAAGAAGTCAGGGTCGGGATACGCAGTATTTT. The chain employs TRBV28 and TRBJ2-3; D may be TRBD1 (5 bases). V lost 2 bases and J 6 bases, leaving 15 bases between the germline ends. This CDR3 has 15 residues. Germline assignment: CDR1 MDHEN and CDR2 SYDVKM.

The chain carries TRBV11-2 and TRBJ2-3; TRBD2 agrees at 7 bases. The CDR3 is 16 amino acids. The germline CDR1 and CDR2 sequences are SGHAT and FQNNGV. V dropped 1 base and J dropped 0; count of bases not matched to a gene: 4. CDR3 sequence: CASSLGRGSSTDTQYF. CDR3 DNA: TGTGCCAGCAGCTTAGGCCGCGGGAGTAGCACAGATACGCAGTATTTT.

This clone was detected only once. The chain links TRBV18 to TRBJ2-3, with 8 bases fitting TRBD2. V lost 3 bases, J lost 14 bases, and 7 bases stayed unmatched. Germline lookup yields CDR1 KGHSH and CDR2 LQKENI. This CDR3 is 12 amino acids long. The CDR3 region is CASSPRGALWYF. The CDR3 DNA sequence: TGTGCCAGCTCACCGCGGGGGGCCCTCTGGTATTTT.

V and J are TRBV18 and TRBJ1-5; D uncertain. The V end lost 2 bases, the J end lost 4 bases, and 9 bases lay between the germline ends. This CDR3 comprises 14 residues. Germline CDR1 and CDR2: KGHSH and LQKENI. The CDR3 sequence is CASSPGTANQPQHF. The CDR3 region has the DNA TGTGCCAGCTCACCAGGAACAGCTAATCAGCCCCAGCATTTT.

J is TRBJ2-1 and V is TRBV7-9, with D perhaps assigned TRBD1 or TRBD2 (5 bases each). CDR1 and CDR2 from the germline V gene are SEHNR and FQNEAQ (reference sequence). The CDR3 is 11 residues long. Trimming shortened V by 5 bases and J by 16 bases, and 15 bases separated the two germline ends. The chain's CDR3 is CASSLQGTCFF. The CDR3 DNA reads TGTGCCAGCAGCCTACAAGGGACCTGTTTCTTC.

The rearrangement links TRBV7-2 to TRBJ2-4; TRBD2 matches 15 bases. Trimming at V came to 5 bases and at J to 4 bases, leaving 6 bases not matched to a gene. This CDR3 is built from 17 residues. The germline CDR1 and CDR2 sequences are SGHTA and FQGNSA. The CDR3 nucleotides are TGTGCCAGCAGCCCGAAGGGACTAGCGGGAGGAAAAAACATTCAGTACTTC. It encodes CASSPKGLAGGKNIQYF.